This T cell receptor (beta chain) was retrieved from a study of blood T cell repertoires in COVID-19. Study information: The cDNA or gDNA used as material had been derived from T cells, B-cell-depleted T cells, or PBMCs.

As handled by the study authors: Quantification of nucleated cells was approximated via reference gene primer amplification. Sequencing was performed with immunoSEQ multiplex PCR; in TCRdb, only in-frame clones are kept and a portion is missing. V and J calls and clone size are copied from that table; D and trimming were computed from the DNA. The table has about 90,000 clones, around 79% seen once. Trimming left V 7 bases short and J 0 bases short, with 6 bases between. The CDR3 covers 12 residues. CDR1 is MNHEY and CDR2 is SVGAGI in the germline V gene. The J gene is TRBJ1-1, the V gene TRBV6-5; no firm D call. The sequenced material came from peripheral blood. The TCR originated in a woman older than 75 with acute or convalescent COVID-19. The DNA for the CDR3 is TGTGCCAGCAAATTCATGAACACTGAAGCTTTCTTT. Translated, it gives CASKFMNTEAFF.